One TCR beta chain is described in this entry. Its cognate antigen is unknown. This table comes from immunoSEQ multiplex PCR, and its TCRdb copy is limited to in-frame clones, with some not included. Of tens of thousands of clones detected, almost 75% appear once; the ten largest clones hold approximately 4.6%. These data come from a study of early stage breast cancer tumors. General study points: Tumors had roughly 2.4-fold higher T cell density and higher clonality than adjacent normal breast tissue.

Sample: blood. This TCR derives from a person in their forties with breast cancer.

CDR3 coding DNA: TGTGCCAGCACCGCAGAAGCGGGGGTACACAATGAGCAGTTCTTC. Its translation is CASTAEAGVHNEQFF. V usage is TRBV5-4 and J usage is TRBJ2-1; TRBD2 aligns across 8 bases. The J segment lost 5 bases and the V segment lost 6 bases, leaving 10 bases of the junction unmatched. CDR3 size: 15 residues. Germline V gives CDR1 SGHNT, CDR2 YYREEE (reference sequence).